These 6 T cell receptor beta chains were sequenced from one sample in a study of metastatic and nonmetastatic thyroid tumors. There were no patients who had received any treatment before thyroid surgery. TCRdb used MiXCR to call clones anew from the PCR reads. The sample contains 20,000 to 25,000 clones, about 30% of which appear only once. Material: tumor tissue. These TCRs come from a female donor with papillary thyroid cancer or a benign thyroid nodule (not recorded which). Some clones in this sample may be carry-over from other donors' samples.

This clone was recorded many times. The gene calls are TRBV4-1 and TRBJ1-1; weak D call: TRBD1 (5 bases). The V gene lost 0 bases and the J gene lost 2 bases, with 22 bases spanning the gap. The CDR3 has 19 amino acids. The V gene's germline CDR1 is MGHRA and CDR2 YSYEKL. In DNA, the CDR3 is TGCGCCAGCAGCCAAGAAGGCAGGCACGGTTGGGGGGTTAACACTGAAGCTTTCTTT. This gives the protein CASSQEGRHGWGVNTEAFF.

This chain connects TRBV9 to TRBJ1-3; D is undetermined. CDR1 is SGDLS and CDR2 is YYNGEE in the germline V gene. The ends were cut back, 3 bases at V and 0 bases at J, with 7 bases in the middle. This CDR3 is built from 14 residues. In DNA form, the CDR3 reads TGTGCCAGCAGCGGAAGGGTCTCTGGAAACACCATATATTTT. Its protein product is CASSGRVSGNTIYF.

This clone has more than one count but fewer than ten. The chain recombines TRBV6-1 with TRBJ2-7; a possible D gene is TRBD1 (5 bases). Trimming pared 3 bases from V and 1 base from J, leaving 16 bases between. Looked up from germline, CDR1 is MNHNS and CDR2 is SASEGT. The CDR3 is 16 residues long. CDR3 region: CASSDPQGTWSYEQYF. The CDR3, as DNA: TGTGCCAGCAGTGACCCGCAGGGTACATGGTCCTACGAGCAGTACTTC.

The genes are TRBV5-1 and TRBJ1-2; D may be TRBD1 (5 bases). V was pared by 2 bases and J by 6 bases, with 20 bases between. The CDR3 spans 16 residues. Germline CDR1 is SGHRS and CDR2 is YFSETQ. The CDR3 region has the DNA TGCGCCAGCAGCTTTCATCCCAATATCAGGGTTGATGGCTACACCTTC. Protein: CASSFHPNIRVDGYTF.

The chain links TRBV4-2 to TRBJ1-5; 7 bases line up with TRBD1. With V trimmed by 1 base and J by 6 bases, 3 bases remained unmatched. The CDR3 is made up of 14 amino acids. CDR1 is LGHNA, CDR2 YNFKEQ, per germline. The CDR3 DNA reads TGTGCCAGCAGCCAAGCCACAGGGGTTCAGCCCCAGCATTTT. This codes for CASSQATGVQPQHF.

The V call is TRBV2, the J call TRBJ2-7; possibly TRBD1 or TRBD2 for D (5 bases each). Germline CDR1 and CDR2: SNHLY and FYNNEI. V dropped 0 bases and J dropped 3 bases, with 24 bases sitting between them. The CDR3 loop spans 19 amino acids. The CDR3 coding sequence is TGTGCCAGCAGTGAAGCGCCCGGGACGGCCACTACCACAGGCTACGAGCAGTACTTC. As protein: CASSEAPGTATTTGYEQYF.